This T cell receptor (beta chain) was captured by sequencing in a study of T cell changes during pregnancy in multiple sclerosis. Only in-frame clones appear in the TCRdb table, and some are missing; sequencing was by immunoSEQ multiplex PCR. The data contain around 56,000 clones, over 75% of them singletons. In germline, CDR1 is SGHVS, CDR2 FQNEAQ. Trimming stripped 5 bases from V and 0 bases from J, with 22 bases between. CDR3 length: 18 amino acids. This chain uses TRBV7-8 with TRBJ1-2, with TRBD1 as a possible D gene (6 bases). The sequence was obtained from a female donor with multiple sclerosis, enrolled in a pregnancy study. The sequenced sample was peripheral blood, obtained after pregnancy. The CDR3 DNA reads TGTGCCAGCAGCAAAGCAGGGTTGAGGGGGGGAGCTAACTATGGCTACACCTTC. Protein sequence: CASSKAGLRGGANYGYTF.